Sequencing of this TCR beta chain was carried out in a study of blood T cell repertoires in COVID-19 (dated by TCRdb to 2020 to 2022). With regard to the full study: Samples from collaborators originated in the United States, Italy and Spain and spanned both the acute and convalescent phases of COVID-19. The material from the prospective study consisted of cDNA or gDNA derived from T cells, B-cell-depleted T cells, or PBMCs. Subjects who had been exposed to COVID-19, were actively infected with it, or had recovered from it provided the deeply sampled blood TCRbeta repertoires that made up the dataset. The repertoires were made available in a free public database intended to serve as a resource for research on the immune response to SARS-CoV-2. The samples were drawn from the first 160 participants of the ongoing ImmuneRACE study and from roughly 1,300 subjects provided by 6 global collaborators. A de-identified subject ID, COVID-19 status, age in years and sex were almost always included in the sample metadata. Where available, HLA class I and class II types were taken from metadata supplied by the sample provider and were not determined by assay-based typing. The study at large found these results: How much clinical and demographic metadata was included differed by source and by participant, and the metadata was provided uncurated.

A word on this clone: The antigen this receptor binds is unknown. The input lacks base qualities; no much larger clone sits a single base away.

CDR1 and CDR2 are read off the germline V gene as MDHEN and SYDVKM. The CDR3 runs 15 amino acids, cysteine and phenylalanine included. Just the 45-base CDR3 DNA is kept, in frame starting at base 1. Clipping removes 5 bases from V and 2 bases from J, with 7 as the unmatched junction base count. Whole blood was collected in K2EDTA tubes by collaborating institutions according to the institutions' own protocols. For TCRbeta analysis, collaborators shipped samples as frozen whole blood, isolated PBMCs, or DNA extracted from either of those sample types. TCRbeta CDR3 regions were amplified from genomic DNA by means of the immunoSEQ Assay, a bias-controlled multiplex PCR. Per the original workflow: The number of nucleated cells in each sample was estimated by amplification of reference gene primers within the assay. To quantify the absolute abundance of each unique TCRbeta CDR3 rearrangement, sequence reads were collapsed and filtered. Productive Simpson clonality was computed per sample as the square root of Simpson's diversity index over productive rearrangements. Held by TCRdb, this immuneACCESS table contains in-frame sequences only and omits some clones. Under half of the omission traces to an unresolved V gene where checked; the cause of the rest is unknown. That table gives V, J and clone size, and the DNA gave D and trimming. This sample gives about 100,000 clones in total; less than 90% of them show up just once. 1.5% to 2.5% of the sample goes to the ten largest clones.

The chain is made from TRBV28 and TRBJ2-3; TRBD2 lines up with 7 middle nucleotides. The sample was peripheral blood. The TCR originated in a man between 65 and 79 years old with active or convalescent COVID-19. The DNA sequence follows: TGTGCCAGCAGTCCGGCGGGAGCCCTCACAGATACGCAGTATTTT. The encoded protein is CASSPAGALTDTQYF.